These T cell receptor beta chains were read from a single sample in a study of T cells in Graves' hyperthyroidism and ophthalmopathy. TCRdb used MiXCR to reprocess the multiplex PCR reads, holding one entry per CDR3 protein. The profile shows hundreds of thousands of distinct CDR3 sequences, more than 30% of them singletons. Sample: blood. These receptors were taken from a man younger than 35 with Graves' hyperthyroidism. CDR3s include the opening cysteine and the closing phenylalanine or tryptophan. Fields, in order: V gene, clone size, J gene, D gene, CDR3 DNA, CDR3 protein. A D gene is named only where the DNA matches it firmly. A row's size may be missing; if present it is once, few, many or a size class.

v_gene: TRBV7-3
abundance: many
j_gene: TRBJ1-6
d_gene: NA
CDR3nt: TGTGCCAGCAGCTTAAATGGTTCACCCCTCCACTTT
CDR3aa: CASSLNGSPLHF

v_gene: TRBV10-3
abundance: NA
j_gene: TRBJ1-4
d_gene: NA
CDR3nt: TGTGCCACTACAGGTCTTAATGAAAAACTGTTTTTT
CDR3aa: CATTGLNEKLFF

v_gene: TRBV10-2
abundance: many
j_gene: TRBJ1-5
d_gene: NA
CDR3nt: TGCGCCAGCAGTGAGTCGGGGGGAGCGCAGCCCCAGCATTTT
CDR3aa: CASSESGGAQPQHF

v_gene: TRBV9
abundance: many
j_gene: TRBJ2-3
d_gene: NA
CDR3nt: TGTGCCAGCAGCGTAGGTCGGGACTGGACCTATACGCAGTATTTT
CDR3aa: CASSVGRDWTYTQYF

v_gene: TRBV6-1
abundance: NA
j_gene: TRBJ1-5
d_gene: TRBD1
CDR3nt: TGTGCCAGCATGACAGGGGATAATCAGCCCCAGCATTTT
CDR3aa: CASMTGDNQPQHF

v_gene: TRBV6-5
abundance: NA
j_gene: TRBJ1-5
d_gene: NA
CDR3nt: TGTGCCAGCAGTTACGGGACGGGCATCCGTCAGCTCCAGCATTTT
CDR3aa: CASSYGTGIRQLQHF

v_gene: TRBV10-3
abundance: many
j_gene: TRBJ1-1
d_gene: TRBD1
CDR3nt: TGTGCCATCAGTGGGACAGGGAAGAACACTGAAGCTTTCTTT
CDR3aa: CAISGTGKNTEAFF

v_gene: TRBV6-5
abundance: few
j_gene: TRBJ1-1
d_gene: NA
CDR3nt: TGTGCCAGCAGCATCGGGGGGGCTGAAGCTTTCTTT
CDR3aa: CASSIGGAEAFF

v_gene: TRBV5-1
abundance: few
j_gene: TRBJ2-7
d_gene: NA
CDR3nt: TGCGCCAGCAGAGATTCTGCTGACTCCTACGAGCAGTACTTC
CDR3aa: CASRDSADSYEQYF

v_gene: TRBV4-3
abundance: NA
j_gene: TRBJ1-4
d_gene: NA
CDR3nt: TGCGCCAGCAGCCAAGAATCGGACACAACTAATGAAAAACTGTTTTTT
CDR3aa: CASSQESDTTNEKLFF

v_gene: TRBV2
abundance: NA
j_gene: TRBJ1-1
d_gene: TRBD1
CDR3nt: TGTGCCAGCCTAGAGACAGGGGGCGCGAACACTGAAGCTTTCTTT
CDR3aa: CASLETGGANTEAFF

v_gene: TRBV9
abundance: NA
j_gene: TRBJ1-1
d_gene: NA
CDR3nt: TGTGCCAGCAGCGGGAAACCCGGGGGGGACAACACTGAAGCTTTCTTT
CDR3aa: CASSGKPGGDNTEAFF

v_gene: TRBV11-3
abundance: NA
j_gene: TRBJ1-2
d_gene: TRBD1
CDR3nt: TGTGCCAGCAGCTTCGGACAGGGTATGGACTATGGCTACACCTTC
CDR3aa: CASSFGQGMDYGYTF

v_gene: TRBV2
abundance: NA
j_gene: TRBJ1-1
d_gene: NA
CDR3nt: TGTGCCACCCGGTGGGTAGGGAACGAAGCTTTCTTT
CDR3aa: CATRWVGNEAFF

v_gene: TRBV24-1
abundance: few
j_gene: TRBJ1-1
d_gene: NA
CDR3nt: TGTGCCACCAGTGATTCCCGGGCCGGGACGTTGGCTGAAGCTTTCTTT
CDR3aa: CATSDSRAGTLAEAFF

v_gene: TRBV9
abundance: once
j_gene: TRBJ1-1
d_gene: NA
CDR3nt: TGTGCCAGCAGCGCCACCGGGGGCGCCTCGACCACTGAAGCTTTCTTT
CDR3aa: CASSATGGASTTEAFF

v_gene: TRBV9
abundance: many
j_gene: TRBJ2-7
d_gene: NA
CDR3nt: TGTGCCAGCAGCCCCGGCGGGGTCTACGAGCAGTACTTC
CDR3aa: CASSPGGVYEQYF

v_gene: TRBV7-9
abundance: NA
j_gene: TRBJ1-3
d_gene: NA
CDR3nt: TGTGCCAGCAGCTTGGCGGCCACTGCCTCTGGAAACACCATATATTTT
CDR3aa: CASSLAATASGNTIYF

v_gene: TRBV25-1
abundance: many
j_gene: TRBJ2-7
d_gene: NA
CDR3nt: TGTGCCAGCAGTGGAGACACTTCCTACGAGCAGTACTTC
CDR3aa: CASSGDTSYEQYF

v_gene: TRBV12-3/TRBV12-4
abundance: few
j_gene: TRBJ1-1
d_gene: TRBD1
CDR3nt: TGTGCCAGTCAGGGGGCTTGGATCACTGAAGCTTTCTTT
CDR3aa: CASQGAWITEAFF

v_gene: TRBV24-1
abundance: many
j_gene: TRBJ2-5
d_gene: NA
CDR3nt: TGTGCCACCAGTGATTTTATCAGGGTCGGAGAGACCCAGTACTTC
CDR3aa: CATSDFIRVGETQYF

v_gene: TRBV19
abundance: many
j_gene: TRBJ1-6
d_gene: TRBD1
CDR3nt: TGTGCCAGTAGTTCGCAGGGGGCAGGATCACCCCTCCACTTT
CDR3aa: CASSSQGAGSPLHF

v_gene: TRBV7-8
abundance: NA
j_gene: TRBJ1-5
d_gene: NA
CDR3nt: TGTGCCAGCAACCCCGGGGGGGTCAATCAGCCCCAGCATTTT
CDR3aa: CASNPGGVNQPQHF

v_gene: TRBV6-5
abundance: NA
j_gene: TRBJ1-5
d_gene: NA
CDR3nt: TGTGCCAGCAGGGACAATAGCAATCAGCCCCAGCATTTT
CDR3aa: CASRDNSNQPQHF

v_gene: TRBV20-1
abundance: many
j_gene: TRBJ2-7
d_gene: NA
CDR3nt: TGCAGTGCTCCCCGCTACAGCTCCTACGAGCAGTACTTC
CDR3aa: CSAPRYSSYEQYF

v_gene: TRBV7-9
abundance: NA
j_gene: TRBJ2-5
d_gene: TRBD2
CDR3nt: TGTGCCAGCAGCCAGCCGGTTGCGGGAGAGGCCCAGTACTTC
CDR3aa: CASSQPVAGEAQYF

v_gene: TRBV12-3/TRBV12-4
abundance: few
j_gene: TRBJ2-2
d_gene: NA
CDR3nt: TGTGCCAGCAGCAGACAGGAGAACACCGGGGAGCTGTTTTTT
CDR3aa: CASSRQENTGELFF

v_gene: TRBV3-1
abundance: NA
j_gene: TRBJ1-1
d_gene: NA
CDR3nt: TGTGCCAGCAGCTCGAGGAGAGAAGCTTTCTTT
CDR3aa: CASSSRREAFF

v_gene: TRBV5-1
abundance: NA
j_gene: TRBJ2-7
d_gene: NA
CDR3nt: TGCGCCAGCAGCTTCGCCCAGGGATGGTACGAGCAGTACTTC
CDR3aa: CASSFAQGWYEQYF

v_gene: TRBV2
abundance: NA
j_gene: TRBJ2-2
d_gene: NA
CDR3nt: TGTGCCAGCAGTGGTGAACACACGCGCACCGGGGAGCTGTTTTTT
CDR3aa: CASSGEHTRTGELFF

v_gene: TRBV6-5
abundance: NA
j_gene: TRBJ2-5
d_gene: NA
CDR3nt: TGTGCCAGCAGTGGAGAGATTCAAGAGACCCAGTACTTC
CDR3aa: CASSGEIQETQYF

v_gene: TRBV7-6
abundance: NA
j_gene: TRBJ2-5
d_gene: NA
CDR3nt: TGTGCCAGCAGCCCCCCCGACGGGGTTTGGGACCAAGAGACCCAGTACTTC
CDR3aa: CASSPPDGVWDQETQYF

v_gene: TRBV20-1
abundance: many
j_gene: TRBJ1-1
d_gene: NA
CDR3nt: TGCAGTGCTAGAGATGGCAAGATGAACACTGAAGCTTTCTTT
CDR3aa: CSARDGKMNTEAFF

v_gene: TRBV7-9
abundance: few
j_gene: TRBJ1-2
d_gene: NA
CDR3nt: TGTGCCAGCAGCGACCGGGGAGTATATGGCTACACCTTC
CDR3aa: CASSDRGVYGYTF

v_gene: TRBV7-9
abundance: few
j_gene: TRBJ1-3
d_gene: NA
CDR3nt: TGTGCCAGCAGCTCCAGGGGCCCTACTGGAAACACCATATATTTT
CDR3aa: CASSSRGPTGNTIYF

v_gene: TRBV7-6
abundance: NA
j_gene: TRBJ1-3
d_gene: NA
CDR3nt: TGTGCCAGCAGCTTAGGGACCGAGGACACCATATATTTT
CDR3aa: CASSLGTEDTIYF

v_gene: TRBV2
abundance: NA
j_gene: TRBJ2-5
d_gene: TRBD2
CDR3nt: TGTGCCAGCAGTCTTACATTTTGGGGACTAGCGGAAGAGACCCAGTACTTC
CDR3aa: CASSLTFWGLAEETQYF

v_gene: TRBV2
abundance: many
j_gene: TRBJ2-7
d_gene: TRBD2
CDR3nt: TGTGCCAGCAGTGGGACTAGCGGGTTTGACGAGCAGTACTTC
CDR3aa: CASSGTSGFDEQYF

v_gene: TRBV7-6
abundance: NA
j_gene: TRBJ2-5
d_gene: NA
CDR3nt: TGTGCCAGCAGCTTAGTTGCCGGGTTAAATCAGCCCCAGTACTTC
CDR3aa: CASSLVAGLNQPQYF

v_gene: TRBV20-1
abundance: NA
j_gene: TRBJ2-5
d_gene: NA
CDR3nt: TGCAGTGCTAACGGTGGACAGAAAGAGACCCAGTACTTC
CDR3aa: CSANGGQKETQYF

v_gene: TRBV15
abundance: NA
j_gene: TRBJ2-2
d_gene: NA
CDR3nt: TGTGCCACCAGCAGTTTGGGTGCAGCCACCGGGGAGCTGTTTTTT
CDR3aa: CATSSLGAATGELFF

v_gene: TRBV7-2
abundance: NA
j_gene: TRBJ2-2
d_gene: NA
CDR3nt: TGTGCCAGCAGCCGGACAGTTCCCGGGGAGCTGTTTTTT
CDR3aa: CASSRTVPGELFF

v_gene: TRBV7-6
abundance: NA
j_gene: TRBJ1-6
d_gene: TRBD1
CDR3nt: TGTGCCAGCAGCGAAACAGGGGCAGGGTATTCACCCCTCCACTTT
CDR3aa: CASSETGAGYSPLHF

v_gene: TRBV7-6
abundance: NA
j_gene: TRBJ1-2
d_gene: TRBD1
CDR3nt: TGTGCCAGCAGCGGGGGACAGGGAAGCCATGGCTACACCTTC
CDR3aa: CASSGGQGSHGYTF

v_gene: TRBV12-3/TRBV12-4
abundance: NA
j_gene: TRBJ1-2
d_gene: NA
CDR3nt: TGTGCCAGCAGTTTTGCGGACTATGGCTACACCTTC
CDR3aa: CASSFADYGYTF

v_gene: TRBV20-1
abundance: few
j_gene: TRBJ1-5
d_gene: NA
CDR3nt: TGCAGTGCTAGAGATGGGGGGGAGAGGAATCAGCCCCAGCATTTT
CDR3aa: CSARDGGERNQPQHF

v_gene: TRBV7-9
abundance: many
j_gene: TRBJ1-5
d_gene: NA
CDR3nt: TGTGCCAGCAGCTTATCGGGGGGAGAGCAGCCCCAGCATTTT
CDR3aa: CASSLSGGEQPQHF

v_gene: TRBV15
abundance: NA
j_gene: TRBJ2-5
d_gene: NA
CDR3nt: TGTGCCACCAGCAGGACCCGGGACTCCCAAGAGACCCAGTACTTC
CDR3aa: CATSRTRDSQETQYF

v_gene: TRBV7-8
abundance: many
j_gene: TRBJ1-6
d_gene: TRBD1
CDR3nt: TGTGCCAGCAACGCAGGGGGCAATTCACCCCTCCACTTT
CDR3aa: CASNAGGNSPLHF